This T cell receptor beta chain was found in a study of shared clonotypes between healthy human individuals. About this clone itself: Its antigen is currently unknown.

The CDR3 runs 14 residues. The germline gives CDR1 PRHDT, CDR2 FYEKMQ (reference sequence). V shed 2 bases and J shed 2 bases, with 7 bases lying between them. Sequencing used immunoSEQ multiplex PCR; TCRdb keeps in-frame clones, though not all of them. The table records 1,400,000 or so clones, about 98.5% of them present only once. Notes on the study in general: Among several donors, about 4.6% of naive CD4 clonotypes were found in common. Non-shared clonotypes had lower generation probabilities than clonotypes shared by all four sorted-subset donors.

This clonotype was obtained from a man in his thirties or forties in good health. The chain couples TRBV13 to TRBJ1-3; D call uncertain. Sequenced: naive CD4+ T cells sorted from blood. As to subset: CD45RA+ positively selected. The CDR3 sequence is CASSLLSPGNTIYF. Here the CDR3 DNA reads TGTGCCAGCAGCTTATTATCACCTGGAAACACCATATATTTT.